Listed below are T cell receptor beta chains from one sample, sequenced in a study of cytomegalovirus exposure and HLA in healthy donors. Produced via immunoSEQ multiplex PCR; TCRdb's table is partial and in-frame only. The sample consists of about 59,000 clones, approximately 83% of them appearing once. Input material: PBMCs. These receptors were taken from a human donor in good health. The CDR3 runs from the conserved cysteine through the conserved F or W. The order of the fields is CDR3 protein, V gene.

CDR3aa: CASSLGTGGFEKLFF; v_gene: TRBV13
CDR3aa: CASSGNGGGREKLFF; v_gene: TRBV6-5
CDR3aa: CASWGVGETQYF; v_gene: TRBV5-1
CDR3aa: CSSSLAAYTIYF; v_gene: TRBV7-9
CDR3aa: CARESGQTARSYGYTF; v_gene: TRBV11-1
CDR3aa: CASSLTGGFSASNQPQHF; v_gene: TRBV7-8
CDR3aa: CASSAGLLLAKNIQYF; v_gene: TRBV9
CDR3aa: CASSETSTGELFF; v_gene: TRBV6-1
CDR3aa: CATSRGYNEQFF; v_gene: TRBV15
CDR3aa: CASSTGLAGVGEQFF; v_gene: TRBV6-5
CDR3aa: CAWSYLAGGRADTQYF; v_gene: TRBV30
CDR3aa: CASSLLAGVKQFF; v_gene: TRBV7-2
CDR3aa: CASSLASQGIGNTIYF; v_gene: TRBV13
CDR3aa: CASQGSGETQYF; v_gene: TRBV30
CDR3aa: CASSRLAGSAKNIQYF; v_gene: TRBV7-2